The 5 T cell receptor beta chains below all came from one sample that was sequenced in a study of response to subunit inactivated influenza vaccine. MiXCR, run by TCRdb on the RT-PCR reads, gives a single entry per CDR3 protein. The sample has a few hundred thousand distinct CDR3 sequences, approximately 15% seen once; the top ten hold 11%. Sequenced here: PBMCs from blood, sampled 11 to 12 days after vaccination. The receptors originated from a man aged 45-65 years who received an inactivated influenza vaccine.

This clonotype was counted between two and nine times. CDR3 DNA sequence: TGTGCCAGCTCGAGACAGGGCTTCGGAAGGACTGAAGCTTTCTTT. Protein sequence: CASSRQGFGRTEAFF. This chain uses TRBV18 with TRBJ1-1; 7 bases are a match to TRBD1. Germline V lookup: CDR1 KGHSH, CDR2 LQKENI. There are 15 residues in the CDR3. Trimming at V came to 6 bases and at J to 5 bases, leaving 12 bases not matched to a gene. Based on the CDR3 plus reference TRBV18 and TRBJ1-1, the full variable domain is NAGVMQNPRHLVRRRGQEARLRCSPMKGHSHVYWYRQLPEEGLKFMVYLQKENIIDESGMPKERFSAEFPKEGPSILRIQQVVRGDSAAYFCASSRQGFGRTEAFFGQGTRLTVV.

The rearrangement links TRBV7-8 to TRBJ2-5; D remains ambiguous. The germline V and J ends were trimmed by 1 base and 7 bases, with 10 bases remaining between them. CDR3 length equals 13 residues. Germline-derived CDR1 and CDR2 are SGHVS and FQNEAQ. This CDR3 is CASSLEGLGTQYF. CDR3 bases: TGTGCCAGCAGCTTAGAGGGTCTTGGGACCCAGTACTTC.

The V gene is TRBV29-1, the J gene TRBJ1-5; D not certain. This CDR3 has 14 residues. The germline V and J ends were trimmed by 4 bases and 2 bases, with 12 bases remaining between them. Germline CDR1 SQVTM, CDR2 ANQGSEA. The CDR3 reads CSVAEGSGNQPQHF. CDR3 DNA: TGCAGCGTTGCGGAAGGTTCGGGCAATCAGCCCCAGCATTTT.

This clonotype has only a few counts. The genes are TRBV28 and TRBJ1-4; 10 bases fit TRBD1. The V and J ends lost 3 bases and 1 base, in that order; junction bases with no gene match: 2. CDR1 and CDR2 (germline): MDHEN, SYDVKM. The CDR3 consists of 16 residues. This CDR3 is CASSFGQGETNEKLFF. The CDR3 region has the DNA TGTGCCAGCAGTTTCGGACAGGGGGAAACTAATGAAAAACTGTTTTTT.

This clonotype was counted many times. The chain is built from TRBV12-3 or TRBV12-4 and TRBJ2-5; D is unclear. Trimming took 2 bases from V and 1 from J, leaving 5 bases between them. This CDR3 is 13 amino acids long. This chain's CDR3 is CASSLRSQETQYF. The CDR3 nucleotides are TGTGCCAGCAGTTTAAGGAGCCAAGAGACCCAGTACTTC.